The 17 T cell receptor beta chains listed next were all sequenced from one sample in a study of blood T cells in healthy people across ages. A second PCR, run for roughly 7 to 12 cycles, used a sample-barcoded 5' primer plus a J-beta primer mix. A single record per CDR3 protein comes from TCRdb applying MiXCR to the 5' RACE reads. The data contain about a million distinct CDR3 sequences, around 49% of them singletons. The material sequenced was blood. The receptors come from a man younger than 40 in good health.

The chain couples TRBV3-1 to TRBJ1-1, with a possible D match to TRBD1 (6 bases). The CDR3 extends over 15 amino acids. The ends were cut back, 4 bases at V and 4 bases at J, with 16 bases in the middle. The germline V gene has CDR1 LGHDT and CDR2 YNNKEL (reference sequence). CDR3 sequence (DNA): TGTGCCAGCAGCCTCGTAACAGGGTTTCGCACTGAAGCTTTCTTT. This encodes CASSLVTGFRTEAFF.

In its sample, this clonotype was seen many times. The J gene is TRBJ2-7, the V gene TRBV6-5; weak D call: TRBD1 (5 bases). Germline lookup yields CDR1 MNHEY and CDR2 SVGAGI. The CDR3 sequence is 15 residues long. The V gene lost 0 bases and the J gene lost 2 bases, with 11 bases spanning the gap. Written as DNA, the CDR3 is TGTGCCAGCAGTTACTCGGACATGTTGACCTACGAGCAGTACTTC. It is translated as CASSYSDMLTYEQYF.

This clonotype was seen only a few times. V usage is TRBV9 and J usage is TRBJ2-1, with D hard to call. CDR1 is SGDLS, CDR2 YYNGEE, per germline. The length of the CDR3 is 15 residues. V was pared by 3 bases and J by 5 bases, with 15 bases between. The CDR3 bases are TGTGCCAGCAGCGCAACATCAACCCGAAACAATGAGCAGTTCTTC. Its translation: CASSATSTRNNEQFF.

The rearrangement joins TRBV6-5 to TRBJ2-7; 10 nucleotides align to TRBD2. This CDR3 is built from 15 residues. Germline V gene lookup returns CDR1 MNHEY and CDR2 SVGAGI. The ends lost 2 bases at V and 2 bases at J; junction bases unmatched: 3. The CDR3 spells CASSYGLAGAYEQYF. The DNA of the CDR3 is TGTGCCAGCAGTTACGGGCTAGCGGGGGCCTACGAGCAGTACTTC.

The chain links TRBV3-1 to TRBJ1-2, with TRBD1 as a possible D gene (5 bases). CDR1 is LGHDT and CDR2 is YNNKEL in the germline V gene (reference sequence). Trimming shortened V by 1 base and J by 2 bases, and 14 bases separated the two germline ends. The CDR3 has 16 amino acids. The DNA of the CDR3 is TGTGCCAGCAGCCAAGTTAAGGGGACGGGGAACTATGGCTACACCTTC. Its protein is CASSQVKGTGNYGYTF.

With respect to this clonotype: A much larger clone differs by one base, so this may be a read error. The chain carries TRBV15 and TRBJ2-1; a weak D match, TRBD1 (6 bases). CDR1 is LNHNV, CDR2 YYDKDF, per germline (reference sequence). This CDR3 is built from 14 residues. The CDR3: CATGRGTGRNEQFF. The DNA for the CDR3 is TGTGCCACCGGCAGAGGTACAGGGCGCAATGAGCAGTTCTTC.

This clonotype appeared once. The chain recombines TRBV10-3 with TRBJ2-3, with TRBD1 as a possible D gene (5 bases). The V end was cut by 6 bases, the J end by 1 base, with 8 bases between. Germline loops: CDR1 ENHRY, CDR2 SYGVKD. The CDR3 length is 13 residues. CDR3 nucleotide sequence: TGTGCCATCAGGCAACAGGGCACAGATACGCAGTATTTT. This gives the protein CAIRQQGTDTQYF.

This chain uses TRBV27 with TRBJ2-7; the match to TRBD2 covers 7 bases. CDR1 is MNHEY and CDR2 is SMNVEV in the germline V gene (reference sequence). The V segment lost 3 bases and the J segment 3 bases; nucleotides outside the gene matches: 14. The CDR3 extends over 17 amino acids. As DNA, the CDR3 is TGTGCCAGCAGTTTTCCCCAAGGGGAGGGCGGGGGCTACGAGCAGTACTTC. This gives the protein CASSFPQGEGGGYEQYF.

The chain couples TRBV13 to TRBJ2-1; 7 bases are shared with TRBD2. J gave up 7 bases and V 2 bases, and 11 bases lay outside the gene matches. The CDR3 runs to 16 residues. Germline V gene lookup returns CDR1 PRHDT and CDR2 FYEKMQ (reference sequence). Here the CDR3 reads CASSLTGGDYVNEQFF. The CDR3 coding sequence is TGTGCCAGCAGCTTAACGGGAGGAGACTATGTAAATGAGCAGTTCTTC.

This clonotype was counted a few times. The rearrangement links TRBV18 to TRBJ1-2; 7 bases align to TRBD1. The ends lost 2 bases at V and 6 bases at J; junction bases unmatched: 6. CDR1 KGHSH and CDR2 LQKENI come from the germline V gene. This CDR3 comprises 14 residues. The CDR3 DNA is TGTGCCAGCTCACCAACAGGGGTAGGGGATGGCTACACCTTC. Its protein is CASSPTGVGDGYTF.

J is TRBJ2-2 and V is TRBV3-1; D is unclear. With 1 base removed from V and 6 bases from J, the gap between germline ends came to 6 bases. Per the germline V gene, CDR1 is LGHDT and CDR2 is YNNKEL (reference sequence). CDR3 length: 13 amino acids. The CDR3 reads CASSQVTAGELFF. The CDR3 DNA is TGTGCCAGCAGCCAAGTTACGGCCGGGGAGCTGTTTTTT.

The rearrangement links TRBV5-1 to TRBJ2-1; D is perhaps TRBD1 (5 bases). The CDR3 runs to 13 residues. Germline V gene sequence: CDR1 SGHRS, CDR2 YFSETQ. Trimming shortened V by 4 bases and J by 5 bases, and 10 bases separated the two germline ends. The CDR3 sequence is CASSVRVDNEQFF. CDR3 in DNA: TGCGCCAGCAGCGTCAGGGTTGACAATGAGCAGTTCTTC.

CDR3 protein: CASSRRLAGDSYNEQFF. The CDR3 coding sequence is TGTGCCAGTAGCCGCCGACTAGCGGGGGACTCCTACAATGAGCAGTTCTTC. The V and J genes are TRBV6-2 or TRBV6-3 and TRBJ2-1, with 12 positions matching TRBD2. Germline loops: CDR1 MNHEY, CDR2 SVGEGT. The CDR3 spans 17 residues. V lost 9 bases to trimming and J lost 0 bases; unmatched junction nucleotides: 9.

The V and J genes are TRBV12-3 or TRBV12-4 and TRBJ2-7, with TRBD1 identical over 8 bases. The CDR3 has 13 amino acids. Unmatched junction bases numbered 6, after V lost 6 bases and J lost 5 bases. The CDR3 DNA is TGTGCCAGCAGAATCAGGGGGCGCGACGAGCAGTACTTC. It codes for CASRIRGRDEQYF.

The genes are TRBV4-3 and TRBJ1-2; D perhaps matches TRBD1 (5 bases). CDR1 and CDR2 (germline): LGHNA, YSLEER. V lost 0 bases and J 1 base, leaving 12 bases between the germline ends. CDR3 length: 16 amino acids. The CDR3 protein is CASSQESRVLNYGYTF. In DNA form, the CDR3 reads TGCGCCAGCAGCCAAGAATCCAGGGTGCTTAACTATGGCTACACCTTC.

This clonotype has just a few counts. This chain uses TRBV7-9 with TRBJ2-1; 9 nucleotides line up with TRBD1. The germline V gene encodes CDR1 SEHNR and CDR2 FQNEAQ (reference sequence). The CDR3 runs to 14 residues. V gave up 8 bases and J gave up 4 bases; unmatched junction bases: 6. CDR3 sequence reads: CASPSGQGYNEQFF. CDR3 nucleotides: TGTGCCAGCCCTTCTGGACAGGGGTACAATGAGCAGTTCTTC.

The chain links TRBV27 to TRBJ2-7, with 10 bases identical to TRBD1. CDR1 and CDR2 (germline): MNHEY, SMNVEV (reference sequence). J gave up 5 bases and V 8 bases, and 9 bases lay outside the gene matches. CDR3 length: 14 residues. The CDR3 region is CASRLGDRGNEQYF. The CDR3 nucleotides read TGTGCCAGCCGATTGGGGGACAGGGGTAACGAGCAGTACTTC.